The 13 T cell receptor beta chains reported below all come from one sample, sequenced in a study of molecular identifiers for immune sequencing clone quantification. TCRdb used MiXCR to reprocess the PCR reads, holding one entry per CDR3 protein. Here the sample spans roughly 90,000 distinct CDR3 sequences, nearly 25% being singletons. Sequenced input: naive CD8+ T cells from blood, with Jurkat cell RNA spiked in. The subset: FACS-sorted CD8+CD4-CCR7+CD45RA+ naive T cells. Source of these receptors: a human donor in good health. Some libraries in this study had Jurkat cell RNA spiked in.

To note about this clonotype: With a much larger clone just one base away, this may be a read error. The CDR3: CASSTGHQNAQFF. The CDR3 region has the DNA TGTGCCAGCAGCACAGGACACCAGAATGCGCAGTTCTTC. J is TRBJ2-1 and V is TRBV9, with D possibly matching TRBD1 (5 bases). The CDR3 has 13 residues. Germline values: CDR1 SGDLS, CDR2 YYNGEE.

There are a few counts of this clonotype. In DNA form, the CDR3 reads TGTGCCAGCTCGGGGGACACGTACTTCACAGATACGCAGTATTTT. It specifies CASSGDTYFTDTQYF. The chain links TRBV18 to TRBJ2-3; weak D call: TRBD1 (6 bases). Between the trimmed V and J ends, which lost 6 bases and 2 bases, there was a span of 15 bases. This CDR3 spans 15 amino acids. Germline V gene lookup returns CDR1 KGHSH and CDR2 LQKENI.

In the case of this clonotype: Its ends do not fully match the called genes, so a read error is possible. The chain carries TRBV19 and TRBJ2-7, with TRBD2 identical over 8 bases. This CDR3 region has 13 residues. Germline loops: CDR1 LNHDA, CDR2 SQIVND (reference sequence). Written as DNA, the CDR3 is TGTGCTAGTAGTATCGGGACTAGCTACGAGCAGTACTTC. Its translation is CASSIGTSYEQYF.

Ten or more counts support this clonotype. The chain joins TRBV6-2 or TRBV6-3 to TRBJ2-7; the match to TRBD2 covers 10 bases. Germline V gene data show CDR1 as MNHEY and CDR2 as SVGEGT. The V and J ends lost 6 bases and 4 bases, in that order; junction bases with no gene match: 6. The CDR3 spans 14 residues. CDR3 bases: TGTGCCAGCAGGCTTCTAGCGGGAGTTTACGAGCAGTACTTC. Translation: CASRLLAGVYEQYF.

This clonotype was seen a handful of times. This chain links TRBV30 with TRBJ1-2; TRBD1 is a possible D gene (5 bases). CDR1 is GTSNPN, CDR2 SVGIG, per germline (reference sequence). The CDR3 runs 11 residues. Trimming left V 5 bases short and J 7 bases short, with 11 bases between. CDR3 sequence: CAWDGGAGYTF. CDR3 bases: TGTGCCTGGGACGGCGGGGCTGGCTACACCTTC.

In its sample, this clonotype was seen a few times. The genes are TRBV30 and TRBJ2-7; D is unresolved. Germline CDR1 is GTSNPN and CDR2 is SVGIG (reference sequence). This CDR3 region has 13 residues. Trimming pared 0 bases from V and 5 bases from J, leaving 11 bases between. For the CDR3, the DNA is TGTGCCTGGAGTGTCCTGGGGTTCAACGAGCAGTACTTC. Protein product: CAWSVLGFNEQYF.

Turning to this clonotype: Just one base apart from a much larger clone, this may be a read error. The chain has TRBV12-3 or TRBV12-4 and TRBJ1-5, with TRBD1 identical over 8 bases. This CDR3 is 15 amino acids long. Written as DNA, the CDR3 is TGTGCCAGCAGTTTCCTTGGACAGGGCCATCAGCCCCGGCATTTT. This translates into CASSFLGQGHQPRHF.

This clonotype was recorded at least ten times. The DNA of the CDR3 is TGTGCCAGCAGCGTAGAAGGAGGACCGAACACCGGGGAGCTGTTTTTT. Protein: CASSVEGGPNTGELFF. The chain joins TRBV9 to TRBJ2-2, with D perhaps TRBD2 (5 bases). With 0 bases removed from V and 0 bases from J, the gap between germline ends came to 9 bases. CDR3 size: 16 residues. The germline gives CDR1 SGDLS, CDR2 YYNGEE.

In its sample, this clonotype was seen a few times. The gene calls are TRBV4-2 and TRBJ2-7, with a tentative D call TRBD1 (5 bases). With 4 bases removed from V and 6 bases from J, the gap between germline ends came to 19 bases. The CDR3 contains 15 residues. CDR1 LGHNA and CDR2 YNFKEQ come from the germline V gene. CDR3 amino acids: CASSPVQGRLSEQYF. DNA of the CDR3: TGTGCCAGCAGCCCTGTGCAGGGCAGGTTAAGCGAGCAGTACTTC.

The gene calls are TRBV6-2 or TRBV6-3 and TRBJ2-7, with TRBD2 matching 10 bases. Trimming at V came to 2 bases and at J to 5 bases, leaving 6 bases not matched to a gene. The CDR3 loop spans 15 amino acids. Germline values: CDR1 MNHEY, CDR2 SVGEGT. CDR3: CASSYGLAGVNEQYF. CDR3 sequence (DNA): TGTGCCAGCAGTTACGGGCTAGCGGGAGTGAACGAGCAGTACTTC.

This clonotype was counted many times. The chain is built from TRBV19 and TRBJ2-7, with a weak D call TRBD2 (5 bases). CDR1 is LNHDA and CDR2 is SQIVND in the germline V gene (reference sequence). V gave up 4 bases and J gave up 5 bases, with 9 bases separating them. The CDR3 runs 12 residues. In nucleotides, the CDR3 is TGTGCCAGTAGTAACGGACTGGACGAGCAGTACTTC. The encoded protein is CASSNGLDEQYF.

This clonotype was seen at least ten times. The rearrangement uses TRBV9 and TRBJ2-3; D gene uncertain. Germline CDR1 is SGDLS and CDR2 is YYNGEE. V gave up 0 bases and J gave up 0 bases, with 11 bases separating them. The CDR3 contains 16 residues. CDR3 DNA sequence: TGTGCCAGCAGCGTAGGTACATTTCCTAGCACAGATACGCAGTATTTT. This translates into CASSVGTFPSTDTQYF.

This clonotype was found many times. The gene calls are TRBV4-2 and TRBJ2-1; D remains unclear. The germline V and J ends were trimmed by 2 bases and 0 bases, with 11 bases remaining between them. The CDR3 covers 16 residues. Per the germline V gene, CDR1 is LGHNA and CDR2 is YNFKEQ. The CDR3 loop reads CASSQHQDVSYNEQFF. The CDR3 DNA reads TGTGCCAGCAGCCAACACCAGGATGTCTCCTACAATGAGCAGTTCTTC.